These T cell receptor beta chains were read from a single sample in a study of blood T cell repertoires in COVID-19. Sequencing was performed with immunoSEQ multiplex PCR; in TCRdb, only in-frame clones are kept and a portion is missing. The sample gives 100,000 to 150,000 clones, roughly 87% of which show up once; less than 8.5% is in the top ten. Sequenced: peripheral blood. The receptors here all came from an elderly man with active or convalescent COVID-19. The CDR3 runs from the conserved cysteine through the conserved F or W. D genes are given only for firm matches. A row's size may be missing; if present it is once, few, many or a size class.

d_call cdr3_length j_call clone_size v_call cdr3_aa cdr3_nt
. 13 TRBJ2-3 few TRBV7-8 CASSLQVGDTQYF TGTGCCAGCAGCTTACAGGTGGGAGATACGCAGTATTTT
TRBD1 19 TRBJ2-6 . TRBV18 CASSRPEDRYLWGANVLTF TGTGCCAGCTCCCGACCCGAGGACAGGTATCTCTGGGGGGCCAACGTCCTGACTTTC
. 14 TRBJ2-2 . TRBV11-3 CASSLGSVTGELFF TGTGCCAGCAGCTTAGGGAGCGTCACCGGGGAGCTGTTTTTT
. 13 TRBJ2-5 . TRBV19 CASSIRWRETQYF TGTGCCAGTAGTATTAGATGGAGGGAGACCCAGTACTTC
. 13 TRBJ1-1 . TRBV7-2 CASSLAVRTEAFF TGTGCCAGCAGCTTAGCGGTCAGGACAGAAGCTTTCTTT
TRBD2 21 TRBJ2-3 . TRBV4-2 CASSQDTLVLAGGKASDTQYF TGTGCCAGCAGCCAAGATACCCTCGTCCTAGCGGGAGGAAAAGCGTCTGATACGCAGTATTTT
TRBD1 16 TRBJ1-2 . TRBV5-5 CASSVGQGAGLYGYTF TGTGCCAGCAGCGTCGGACAGGGGGCCGGCCTATATGGCTACACCTTC
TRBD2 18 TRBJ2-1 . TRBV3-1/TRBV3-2 CASSYNMASGRSNNEQFF TGTGCCAGCAGCTATAATATGGCTAGCGGGAGATCTAACAATGAGCAGTTCTTC
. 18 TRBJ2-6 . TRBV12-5 CASGWGRGKNSGANVLTF TGTGCTAGTGGTTGGGGCAGGGGAAAGAACTCTGGGGCCAACGTCCTGACTTTC
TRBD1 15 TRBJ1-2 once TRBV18 CASSETRQGEGSYTF TGTGCCAGCTCAGAAACGAGACAGGGTGAAGGTAGCTACACCTTC
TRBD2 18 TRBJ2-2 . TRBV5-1 CASSLALAGGPYTGELFF TGCGCCAGCAGCTTGGCTCTAGCGGGAGGGCCGTACACCGGGGAGCTGTTTTTT
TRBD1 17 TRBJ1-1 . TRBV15 CATSRGRGLSWNTEAFF TGTGCCACCAGCAGGGGAAGGGGGCTCTCATGGAACACTGAAGCTTTCTTT
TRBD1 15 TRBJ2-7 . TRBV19 CASNRDRVRSYEQYF TGTGCCAGTAACCGAGACAGGGTGCGCTCCTACGAGCAGTACTTC
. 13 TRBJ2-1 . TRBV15 CATSRDRRDEQFF TGTGCCACCAGCAGAGATCGTCGAGATGAGCAGTTCTTC
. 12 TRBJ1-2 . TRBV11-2 CASSLEGAGYTF TGTGCCAGCAGCTTAGAGGGGGCTGGCTACACCTTC
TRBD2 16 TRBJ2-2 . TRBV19 CASSMSPSGSTGELFF TGTGCCAGTAGTATGAGCCCTAGCGGGAGTACCGGGGAGCTGTTTTTT
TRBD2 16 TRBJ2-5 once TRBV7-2 CASSTTLAGVQETQYF TGTGCCAGCAGCACGACCCTAGCGGGAGTCCAAGAGACCCAGTACTTC
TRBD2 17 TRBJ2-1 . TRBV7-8 CASSLVGLPSGYNEQFF TGTGCCAGCAGCTTAGTGGGACTACCGTCGGGCTACAATGAGCAGTTCTTC
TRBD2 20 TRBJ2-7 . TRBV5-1 CASSLPPRGLAGGMGLEQYF TGCGCCAGCAGTCTTCCACCCAGGGGACTAGCGGGAGGGATGGGACTCGAGCAGTACTTC
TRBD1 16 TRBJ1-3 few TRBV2 CASSFGQASSGNTIYF TGTGCCAGCAGTTTCGGACAGGCGAGCTCTGGAAACACCATATATTTT
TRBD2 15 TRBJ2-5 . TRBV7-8 CASSLVGLAEETQYF TGTGCCAGCAGCTTAGTGGGCCTAGCGGAAGAGACCCAGTACTTC
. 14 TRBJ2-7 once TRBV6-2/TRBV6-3 CASSYLRGPYEQYF TGTGCCAGCAGTTACCTCAGAGGGCCCTACGAGCAGTACTTC
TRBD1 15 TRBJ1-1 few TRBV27 CASSLMDRGRTEAFF TGTGCCAGCAGTTTAATGGACAGGGGGAGGACTGAAGCTTTCTTT
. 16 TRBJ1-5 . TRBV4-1 CASSQERTASNQPQHF TGCGCCAGCAGCCAGGAACGGACAGCAAGCAATCAGCCCCAGCATTTT
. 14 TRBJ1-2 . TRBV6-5 CASSPREVRFGYTF TGTGCCAGCAGCCCCAGGGAGGTCCGGTTCGGCTACACCTTC